The 30 T cell receptor beta chains in this list originate from one sample, sequenced in a study of blood T cell repertoires in COVID-19. Sequencing used immunoSEQ multiplex PCR; TCRdb keeps in-frame clones, though not all of them. The data show about 190,000 clones, about 83% seen once. Material: peripheral blood. The receptors were gathered from a woman in her sixties or seventies with active or convalescent COVID-19.

The rearrangement joins TRBV15 to TRBJ2-6, with D possibly matching TRBD2 (6 bases). Trimming left V 8 bases short and J 4 bases short, with 12 bases between. This CDR3 is built from 14 residues. Germline V gives CDR1 LNHNV, CDR2 YYDKDF (reference sequence). CDR3 DNA sequence: TGTGCCACCGCAGGGAGGTCGGGGGCCAACGTCCTGACTTTC. It yields the protein CATAGRSGANVLTF.

The chain has TRBV7-8 and TRBJ2-3; tentatively, D is TRBD2 (5 bases). The germline CDR1 and CDR2 sequences are SGHVS and FQNEAQ. This CDR3 is built from 14 residues. V was trimmed by 4 bases and J by 8 bases, leaving 16 bases between them. As DNA, the CDR3 is TGTGCCAGCAGCTCAATGCCGATGGCGGGTACGCAGTATTTT. The encoded protein is CASSSMPMAGTQYF.

The chain combines TRBV4-1 with TRBJ2-7, with 9 bases that match TRBD1. In germline, CDR1 is MGHRA, CDR2 YSYEKL. The CDR3 loop spans 14 amino acids. Unmatched junction bases numbered 6, after V lost 4 bases and J lost 5 bases. CDR3 residues: CASSRRTGGHEQYF. CDR3 DNA: TGCGCCAGCAGCCGAAGAACAGGGGGCCACGAGCAGTACTTC.

V and J are TRBV7-3 and TRBJ2-1, with D perhaps matching TRBD1 (6 bases). V was cut by 5 bases and J by 0 bases, with 17 bases left in between. The CDR3 is 17 amino acids. The germline CDR1 and CDR2 sequences are SGHTA and FQGTGA. For the CDR3, the DNA is TGTGCCAGCAGCCCTACGACCGGGACAATCTCCTACAATGAGCAGTTCTTC. Translating gives CASSPTTGTISYNEQFF.

This clone was seen a few times. The chain employs TRBV2 and TRBJ1-1; TRBD1 matches 7 bases. The CDR3 extends over 13 amino acids. Germline lookup yields CDR1 SNHLY and CDR2 FYNNEI. With V trimmed by 5 bases and J by 6 bases, 6 bases remained unmatched. CDR3 residues: CASSPTGEPEAFF. In DNA, the CDR3 is TGTGCCAGCAGTCCCACAGGGGAACCTGAAGCTTTCTTT.

This clone appeared a few times. The rearrangement links TRBV28 to TRBJ1-6; 8 positions agree with TRBD1. CDR1 is MDHEN, CDR2 SYDVKM, per germline. After removal of 4 bases from V and 10 bases from J, the junction contained 15 bases not matched to a gene. The length of the CDR3 is 17 residues. CDR3 bases: TGTGCCAGCAGTTCGCCCCATCAACAGGGGGTTGGCTCACCCCTCCACTTT. This translates into CASSSPHQQGVGSPLHF. The full variable domain, completed using reference TRBV28 and TRBJ1-6, is DVKVTQSSRYLVKRTGEKVFLECVQDMDHENMFWYRQDPGLGLRLIYFSYDVKMKEKGDIPEGYSVSREKKERFSLILESASTNQTSMYLCASSSPHQQGVGSPLHFGNGTRLTVT.

V gene TRBV5-4 combines with J gene TRBJ1-3; D remains unclear. The germline gives CDR1 SGHNT, CDR2 YYREEE (reference sequence). V was trimmed by 3 bases and J by 2 bases, leaving 9 bases between them. CDR3 length: 14 residues. In nucleotides, the CDR3 is TGTGCCAGCAGCTCCGGAGGGACTGGAAACACCATATATTTT. Its protein product is CASSSGGTGNTIYF.

V gene TRBV10-3 combines with J gene TRBJ1-4; maybe TRBD1 (6 bases). The V and J ends lost 4 bases and 8 bases respectively, with 17 bases between them. The CDR3 extends over 15 amino acids. Germline assignment: CDR1 ENHRY and CDR2 SYGVKD. In nucleotides, the CDR3 is TGTGCCATCAGTGGTCAGAAGACAGGTGAAGAAAAACTGTTTTTT. Translating it yields CAISGQKTGEEKLFF.

This clone was seen a few times. The chain recombines TRBV7-3 with TRBJ1-3, with D perhaps matching TRBD1 (5 bases). The CDR3 totals 15 residues. The V gene lost 2 bases and the J gene lost 0 bases, with 8 bases spanning the gap. Germline-derived CDR1 and CDR2 are SGHTA and FQGTGA. Here the CDR3 DNA reads TGTGCCAGCAGCTTAGGGGCCCCCTCTGGAAACACCATATATTTT. It is translated as CASSLGAPSGNTIYF. The variable domain in full, completed from reference TRBV7-3 and TRBJ1-3, reads GAGVSQTPSNKVTEKGKYVELRCDPISGHTALYWYRQSLGQGPEFLIYFQGTGAADDSGLPNDRFFAVRPEGSVSTLKIQRTERGDSAVYLCASSLGAPSGNTIYFGEGSWLTVV.

The genes are TRBV12-3 or TRBV12-4 and TRBJ2-1; D possibly corresponds to TRBD2 (6 bases). Trimming stripped 6 bases from V and 15 bases from J, with 21 bases between. The CDR3 loop spans 13 amino acids. The CDR3 protein is CASRGTGLGRRFF. As DNA, the CDR3 is TGTGCCAGCAGAGGAACGGGGCTCGGGAGACGGTTCTTC.

The chain couples TRBV9 to TRBJ2-5; D is ambiguous. V lost 0 bases, J lost 2 bases, and 14 bases lay in between. The CDR3 is 16 amino acids. The V gene's germline CDR1 is SGDLS and CDR2 YYNGEE. As DNA, the CDR3 is TGTGCCAGCAGCGTAGTTCCCGAAGGCAGGCAAGAGACCCAGTACTTC. Residues: CASSVVPEGRQETQYF.

The CDR3 here is CASSPSSRTSSYEQYF. The CDR3 DNA follows: TGTGCCAGCTCACCCTCCTCCCGGACATCTTCCTACGAGCAGTACTTC. The genes are TRBV18 and TRBJ2-7; D is perhaps TRBD1 (5 bases). Germline CDR1 is KGHSH and CDR2 is LQKENI. The V end lost 3 bases, the J end lost 1 base, and 16 bases lay between the germline ends. The CDR3 has 16 amino acids. Supplemented by reference TRBV18 and TRBJ2-7, the full variable domain reads NAGVMQNPRHLVRRRGQEARLRCSPMKGHSHVYWYRQLPEEGLKFMVYLQKENIIDESGMPKERFSAEFPKEGPSILRIQQVVRGDSAAYFCASSPSSRTSSYEQYFGPGTRLTVT.

This chain connects TRBV7-9 to TRBJ1-2, with a tentative D call TRBD1 (6 bases). V lost 1 base to trimming and J lost 8 bases, with 11 bases between them. Germline-derived CDR1 and CDR2 are SEHNR and FQNEAQ (reference sequence). The CDR3 covers 13 residues. Here the CDR3 reads CASSLDPGAGYTF. DNA for the CDR3: TGTGCCAGCAGCTTAGACCCAGGGGCCGGCTACACCTTC.

The V and J genes are TRBV5-6 and TRBJ1-5; no reliable D call. The ends were cut back, 4 bases at V and 5 bases at J, with 13 bases in the middle. This CDR3 comprises 14 residues. From germline, CDR1 is SGHDT and CDR2 YYEEEE. CDR3 loop: CASSARGGYQPQHF. CDR3 in DNA: TGTGCCAGCAGCGCCCGCGGTGGATATCAGCCCCAGCATTTT.

Written as DNA, the CDR3 is TGTGCCAGCTCACCAAGACAGGCCCTTGCAACTAATGAAAAACTGTTTTTT. Protein sequence: CASSPRQALATNEKLFF. V gene TRBV18 combines with J gene TRBJ1-4, with D perhaps TRBD1 (6 bases). The ends were cut back, 2 bases at V and 0 bases at J, with 13 bases in the middle. CDR1 and CDR2 (germline): KGHSH, LQKENI. The CDR3 extends over 17 amino acids.

This chain connects TRBV5-4 to TRBJ1-3; D gene ambiguous. Germline CDR1 is SGHNT and CDR2 is YYREEE (reference sequence). This CDR3 has 13 residues. Trimming cost V 4 bases and J 0 bases, with 5 bases left between them. CDR3 nucleotide sequence: TGTGCCAGCAGCGTAAACTCTGGAAACACCATATATTTT. It translates to CASSVNSGNTIYF. Drawing the rest from reference TRBV5-4 and TRBJ1-3, the complete variable domain is ETGVTQSPTHLIKTRGQQVTLRCSSQSGHNTVSWYQQALGQGPQFIFQYYREEENGRGNFPPRFSGLQFPNYSSELNVNALELDDSALYLCASSVNSGNTIYFGEGSWLTVV.

The V call is TRBV9, the J call TRBJ2-1; 7 bases fit TRBD1. The CDR3 runs 17 residues. The V and J ends lost 4 bases and 4 bases, in that order; junction bases with no gene match: 14. Germline loops: CDR1 SGDLS, CDR2 YYNGEE. The CDR3 DNA is TGTGCCAGCAGCCTTTTATCCGGGACAGAGCTATACAATGAGCAGTTCTTC. Amino acids: CASSLLSGTELYNEQFF.

In nucleotides, the CDR3 is TGTGCTAGTGGTTTGGGAAGGACTAGCGGGAGTGTCCAAGAGACCCAGTACTTC. This encodes CASGLGRTSGSVQETQYF. The chain combines TRBV12-5 with TRBJ2-5; 13 bases fit TRBD2. V was pared by 1 base and J by 1 base, with 6 bases of the junction left unmatched. Germline-derived CDR1 and CDR2 are LGHNT and FRNRAP. This CDR3 contains 18 residues.

The rearrangement uses TRBV6-5 and TRBJ2-1; D gene ambiguous. V shed 4 bases and J shed 8 bases, with 9 bases lying between them. CDR1 is MNHEY, CDR2 SVGAGI, per germline. The CDR3 is 12 residues long. CDR3 loop: CASSSLGDEQFF. CDR3 nucleotide sequence: TGTGCCAGCAGTTCTCTAGGCGATGAGCAGTTCTTC.

V usage is TRBV19 and J usage is TRBJ2-2; possibly TRBD1 for D (5 bases). Trimming removed 5 bases at V and 5 bases at J, with 15 bases between. The CDR3 totals 15 residues. Germline V CDR1 and CDR2: LNHDA, SQIVND (reference sequence). DNA for the CDR3: TGTGCCAGTAGTTTTGGTCAGGGTGGTACCGGGGAGCTGTTTTTT. Amino acids: CASSFGQGGTGELFF.

V and J are TRBV6-1 and TRBJ2-3, with D hard to call. Germline CDR1 MNHNS, CDR2 SASEGT. Trimming pared 1 base from V and 6 bases from J, leaving 14 bases between. This CDR3 region has 15 residues. The CDR3 nucleotides are TGTGCCAGCAGTGAAGACCCATCCCACGAGGATACGCAGTATTTT. It codes for CASSEDPSHEDTQYF.

The chain uses TRBV28 and TRBJ2-7, with 8 bases identical to TRBD1. The V gene end was trimmed by 6 bases and the J gene end by 0 bases; junction bases not matched to a gene: 4. The germline V gene encodes CDR1 MDHEN and CDR2 SYDVKM. This CDR3 has 14 residues. The CDR3 spells CASRGQGSSYEQYF. CDR3 nucleotides: TGTGCCAGCAGAGGACAGGGCAGCTCCTACGAGCAGTACTTC.

The V call is TRBV5-6, the J call TRBJ2-1; TRBD1 matches 10 bases. Germline-derived CDR1 and CDR2 are SGHDT and YYEEEE. The CDR3 sequence is 13 residues long. V gave up 4 bases and J gave up 7 bases; unmatched junction bases: 2. As DNA, the CDR3 is TGTGCCAGCAGCAAGGGACAGGGGAATGAGCAGTTCTTC. Amino acids: CASSKGQGNEQFF.

The chain recombines TRBV30 with TRBJ2-3, with D possibly matching TRBD1 (6 bases). The germline V gene encodes CDR1 GTSNPN and CDR2 SVGIG (reference sequence). Trimming pared 4 bases from V and 2 bases from J, leaving 10 bases between. The CDR3 covers 13 residues. CDR3 in DNA: TGTGCCTGGAACGGGGACAACACAGATACGCAGTATTTT. This encodes CAWNGDNTDTQYF.

The chain is built from TRBV28 and TRBJ1-2, with a tentative D call TRBD1 (5 bases). The CDR3 runs to 13 residues. V lost 2 bases, J lost 2 bases, and 6 bases lay in between. CDR1 is MDHEN, CDR2 SYDVKM, per germline. This CDR3 is CASSLNRNYGYTF. The DNA of the CDR3 is TGTGCCAGCAGTTTAAACAGGAACTATGGCTACACCTTC.

The rearrangement links TRBV30 to TRBJ1-6, with TRBD1 identical over 7 bases. Germline V lookup: CDR1 GTSNPN, CDR2 SVGIG (reference sequence). Trimming cost V 0 bases and J 8 bases; bases outside gene matches: 4. The CDR3 is made up of 14 amino acids. CDR3 sequence reads: CAWSVWQGDSPLHF. For the CDR3, the DNA is TGTGCCTGGAGTGTATGGCAGGGGGATTCACCCCTCCACTTT.

The V gene is TRBV18, the J gene TRBJ1-6; D possibly corresponds to TRBD1 (5 bases). The germline gives CDR1 KGHSH, CDR2 LQKENI. This CDR3 has 16 amino acids. Deletions cut 6 bases from V and 7 bases from J, with 19 bases between. The DNA for the CDR3 is TGTGCCAGCTCCCTCGCGGTTGGCGGGGGGAATTCACCCCTCCACTTT. It encodes CASSLAVGGGNSPLHF.

CDR3 sequence (DNA): TGCAGCGGCCGGGACAGCAATTACGAGCAGTACTTC. Protein sequence: CSGRDSNYEQYF. The J gene is TRBJ2-7, the V gene TRBV29-1; 7 bases agree with TRBD1. This CDR3 has 12 amino acids. V lost 7 bases and J lost 4; bases outside the gene matches: 7. CDR1 is SQVTM and CDR2 is ANQGSEA in the germline V gene.

CDR3 loop: CASSLRGYEQYF. The DNA of the CDR3 is TGTGCCAGCAGTCTCAGGGGCTACGAGCAGTACTTC. This sequence joins TRBV12-3 or TRBV12-4 and TRBJ2-7; the D gene is possibly TRBD1 (6 bases). This CDR3 has 12 amino acids. The germline V and J ends were trimmed by 5 bases and 3 bases, with 8 bases remaining between them.

The chain couples TRBV29-1 to TRBJ2-3; TRBD2 agrees at 10 bases. The CDR3 loop spans 16 amino acids. J lost 6 bases, V lost 3 bases, and 12 bases had no gene match. Germline V lookup: CDR1 SQVTM, CDR2 ANQGSEA. The CDR3 coding sequence is TGCAGCGTTGATGGAGTAGGTAGCGGGAGGCCCGATACGCAGTATTTT. Translated: CSVDGVGSGRPDTQYF.